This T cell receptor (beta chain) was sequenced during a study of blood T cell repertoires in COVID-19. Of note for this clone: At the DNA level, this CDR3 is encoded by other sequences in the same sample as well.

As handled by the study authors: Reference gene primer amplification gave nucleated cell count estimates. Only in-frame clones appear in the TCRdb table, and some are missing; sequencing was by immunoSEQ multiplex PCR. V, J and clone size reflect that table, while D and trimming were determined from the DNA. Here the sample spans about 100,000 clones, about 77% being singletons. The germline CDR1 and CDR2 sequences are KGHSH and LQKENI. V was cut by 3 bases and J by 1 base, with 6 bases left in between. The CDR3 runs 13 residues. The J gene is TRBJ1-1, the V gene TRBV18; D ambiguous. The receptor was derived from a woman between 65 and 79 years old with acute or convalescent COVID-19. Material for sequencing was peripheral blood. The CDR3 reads CASSPGGNTEAFF. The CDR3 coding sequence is TGTGCCAGCTCACCGGGAGGGAACACTGAAGCTTTCTTT.